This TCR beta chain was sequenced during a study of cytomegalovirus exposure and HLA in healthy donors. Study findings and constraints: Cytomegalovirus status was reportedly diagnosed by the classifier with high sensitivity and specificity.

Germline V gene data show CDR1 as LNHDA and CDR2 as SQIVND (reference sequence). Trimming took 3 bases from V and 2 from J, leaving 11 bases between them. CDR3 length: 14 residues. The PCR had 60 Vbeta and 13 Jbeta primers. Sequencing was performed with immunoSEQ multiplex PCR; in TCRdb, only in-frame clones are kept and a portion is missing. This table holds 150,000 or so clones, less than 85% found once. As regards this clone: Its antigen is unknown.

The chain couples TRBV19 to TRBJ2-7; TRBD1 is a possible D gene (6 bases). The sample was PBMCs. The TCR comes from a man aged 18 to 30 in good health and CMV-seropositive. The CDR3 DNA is TGTGCCAGTAGTATCGACGACAGGACCTACGAGCAGTACTTC. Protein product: CASSIDDRTYEQYF. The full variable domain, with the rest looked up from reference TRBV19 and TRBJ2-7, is DGGITQSPKYLFRKEGQNVTLSCEQNLNHDAMYWYRQDPGQGLRLIYYSQIVNDFQKGDIAEGYSVSREKKESFPLTVTSAQKNPTAFYLCASSIDDRTYEQYFGPGTRLTVT.